This T cell receptor (beta chain) was found in a study of graft-versus-host responses after intestinal transplantation. Study-level points and caveats: Early after transplant, HvG clones declined as circulating GvH clones peaked.

The data were produced by immunoSEQ multiplex PCR, yet TCRdb's version contains in-frame clones alone and is incomplete. The table lists about 10,000 clones, about 91% of them singletons. As concerns this clone: The target antigen is unknown.

The V and J ends lost 0 bases and 2 bases respectively, with 17 bases between them. The CDR3 has 18 amino acids. Germline V CDR1 and CDR2: SGDLS, YYNGEE. This chain connects TRBV9 to TRBJ2-2, with a tentative D call TRBD1 (5 bases). The origin of this receptor is a human patient who received an intestinal transplant, so some T cells may come from the graft donor. The sequencing used PBMCs, collected less than 70 days after transplant. CDR3 nucleotides: TGTGCCAGCAGCGTAGGCCTTTACTCAGGGCCAAACACCGGGGAGCTGTTTTTT. Its translation is CASSVGLYSGPNTGELFF. The full variable domain, with the rest looked up from reference TRBV9 and TRBJ2-2, is DSGVTQTPKHLITATGQRVTLRCSPRSGDLSVYWYQQSLDQGLQFLIQYYNGEERAKGNILERFSAQQFPDLHSELNLSSLELGDSALYFCASSVGLYSGPNTGELFFGEGSRLTVL.